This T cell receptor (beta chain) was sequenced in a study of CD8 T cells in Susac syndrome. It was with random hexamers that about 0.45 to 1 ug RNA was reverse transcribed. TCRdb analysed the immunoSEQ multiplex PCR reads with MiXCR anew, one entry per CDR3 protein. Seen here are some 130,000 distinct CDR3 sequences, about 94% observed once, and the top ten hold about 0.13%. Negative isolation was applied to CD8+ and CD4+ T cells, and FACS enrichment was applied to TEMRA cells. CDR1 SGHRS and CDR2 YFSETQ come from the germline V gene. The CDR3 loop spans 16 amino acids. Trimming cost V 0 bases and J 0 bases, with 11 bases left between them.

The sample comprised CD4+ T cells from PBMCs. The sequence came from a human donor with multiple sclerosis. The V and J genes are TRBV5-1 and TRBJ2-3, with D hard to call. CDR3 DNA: TGCGCCAGCAGCTTGGGACCAGTAACTAGCACAGATACGCAGTATTTT. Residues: CASSLGPVTSTDTQYF.